A single sample is the source of the 8 T cell receptor beta chains below, sequenced in a study of cytomegalovirus exposure and HLA in healthy donors. This PCR relied on a set of 60 Vbeta primers and 13 Jbeta primers. Sequenced by immunoSEQ multiplex PCR; TCRdb stores in-frame clones only, minus some. The sample comprises 150,000 to 200,000 clones, approximately 72% of which are singletons, and approximately 1.5% rests with the top ten. The sample comprised PBMCs. The receptors here all came from a man in his fifties in good health and CMV-seronegative.

The chain links TRBV5-8 to TRBJ1-5; 8 bases are a match to TRBD1. CDR3 length: 15 residues. The trim removed 0 bases at V and 6 bases at J, leaving 5 bases unmatched. Germline CDR1 and CDR2: SGHTS and YDEGEE. CDR3 amino acids: CASSLGQGAGQPQHF. The DNA for the CDR3 is TGTGCCAGCAGCTTGGGGCAGGGGGCCGGTCAGCCCCAGCATTTT.

In DNA form, the CDR3 reads TGTGCCAGCAGTCGATCAGGGGACCCCACAGATACGCAGTATTTT. It specifies CASSRSGDPTDTQYF. V usage is TRBV28 and J usage is TRBJ2-3; tentatively, D is TRBD1 (6 bases). Germline CDR1 reads MDHEN; CDR2 reads SYDVKM. CDR3 size: 15 residues. V lost 5 bases to trimming and J lost 2 bases, with 14 bases between them. The full variable domain, rest sourced from reference TRBV28 and TRBJ2-3, is DVKVTQSSRYLVKRTGEKVFLECVQDMDHENMFWYRQDPGLGLRLIYFSYDVKMKEKGDIPEGYSVSREKKERFSLILESASTNQTSMYLCASSRSGDPTDTQYFGPGTRLTVL.

The V and J genes are TRBV5-6 and TRBJ2-2; D is undetermined. The germline CDR1 and CDR2 sequences are SGHDT and YYEEEE. Trimming took 4 bases from V and 6 from J, leaving 13 bases between them. This CDR3 has 14 amino acids. The chain's CDR3 is CASSPDWSPGELFF. CDR3 coding DNA: TGTGCCAGCAGCCCTGATTGGAGTCCCGGGGAGCTGTTTTTT.

V and J are TRBV7-8 and TRBJ2-2; D call uncertain. V lost 1 base and J lost 7, with 10 bases in between. The V gene's germline CDR1 is SGHVS and CDR2 FQNEAQ. The CDR3 has 14 amino acids. CDR3: CASSLELSSGELFF. In DNA form, the CDR3 reads TGTGCCAGCAGCTTAGAACTCTCTAGCGGGGAGCTGTTTTTT.

Comment on this clone: The sample contains more than one DNA sequence encoding this CDR3. The chain carries TRBV28 and TRBJ1-6; 7 bases match TRBD1. The CDR3 loop spans 15 amino acids. CDR1 is MDHEN, CDR2 SYDVKM, per germline. Trimming took 6 bases from V and 4 from J; bases not matched to a gene: 6. In DNA, the CDR3 is TGTGCCAGCAGCAGAGGGACAGCGTATAATTCACCCCTCCACTTT. Protein product: CASSRGTAYNSPLHF.

The CDR3 loop reads CASSPPAGLGTEAFF. Here the CDR3 DNA reads TGTGCCAGCTCACCACCGGCAGGGCTGGGCACTGAAGCTTTCTTT. The J gene is TRBJ1-1, the V gene TRBV18, with D possibly matching TRBD1 (5 bases). CDR1 is KGHSH and CDR2 is LQKENI in the germline V gene. This CDR3 is built from 15 residues. Trimming took off 0 bases at V and 4 bases at J, with 12 bases between the two ends.

The gene calls are TRBV4-1 and TRBJ2-1; 7 bases agree with TRBD2. The CDR3 sequence is 16 residues long. J gave up 3 bases and V 4 bases, and 9 bases lay outside the gene matches. Germline CDR1 MGHRA, CDR2 YSYEKL. This CDR3 is CASSPGEGRGYNEQFF. CDR3 nucleotides: TGCGCCAGCAGCCCGGGCGAGGGGAGGGGCTACAATGAGCAGTTCTTC.

This clone has a handful of counts. The chain employs TRBV4-2 and TRBJ2-5, with a weak D call TRBD2 (6 bases). Trimming took 4 bases from V and 5 from J, leaving 14 bases between them. This CDR3 contains 14 residues. Per the germline V gene, CDR1 is LGHNA and CDR2 is YNFKEQ. CDR3 DNA sequence: TGTGCCAGCAGCCCCTTGGGAGGTGGGGAGACCCAGTACTTC. This encodes CASSPLGGGETQYF.